This TCR beta chain emerged from a study of shared clonotypes between healthy human individuals. Study outcomes and limitations: Generally, naive subsets (rather than memory subsets) showed larger estimated richness.

Each cell subset's genomic DNA was divided evenly among several immunoSEQ plates. Measured with immunoSEQ multiplex PCR; TCRdb has only the in-frame clones, and not every one. This table holds about 820,000 clones, over 90% found once. CD45RO-negative CD8 cells positively selected for CCR7 made up the naive population, which excluded terminally differentiated effector memory CD45RA+ cells. This CDR3 is built from 12 residues. Germline values: CDR1 SGHNT, CDR2 YENEEA. Trimming took off 5 bases at V and 16 bases at J, with 18 bases between the two ends. With respect to this clone: Antigen: not known.

This sequence was found in a man aged 25 to 40 in good health. Source material: naive CD8+ T cells sorted from blood. This rearrangement joins TRBV11-3 to TRBJ2-1, with D possibly TRBD2 on 5 matching bases. CDR3 sequence (DNA): TGTGCCAGCAGCCCTCGAGGGCTGCCTCTCTTCTTC. It translates to CASSPRGLPLFF.